This TCR beta chain came from a study of early T cells in non-severe SARS-CoV-2 infection. The wider study: The input, bulk RNA from unsorted whole blood, was sequenced, and chains were unpaired.

Trimming left V 8 bases short and J 6 bases short, with 18 bases between. The CDR3 sequence is 13 residues long. Germline loops: CDR1 SQVTM, CDR2 ANQGSEA. MiXCR, applied by TCRdb to the 5' RACE reads, yields one record per CDR3 protein. The sample holds 70,000 or so distinct CDR3 sequences, about 13% seen once. The receptor was derived from an adult who was a healthcare worker with PCR-confirmed SARS-CoV-2 infection or an uninfected control (not recorded which). This chain links TRBV29-1 with TRBJ2-3, with D perhaps TRBD1 or TRBD2 (6 bases each). The sample taken for sequencing was whole blood. In DNA form, the CDR3 reads TGCAGCACTGAAATGGGGGGCTGGGATACGCAGTATTTT. This encodes CSTEMGGWDTQYF.